This T cell receptor (beta chain) was documented in a study of T cells in tumors after PD-1 blockade. On the study more broadly: No patient had prior checkpoint blockade, systemic immunosuppression, or radiotherapy within 4 weeks. Either cemiplimab 350 mg every 2 weeks or pembrolizumab 200 mg every 3 weeks was given. Mean per blood sample: about 100,000 templates (24,679-257,772), about 40,000 unique clonotypes.

Generated by immunoSEQ multiplex PCR, the TCRdb table keeps only in-frame clones and is missing some. The sample lists roughly 50,000 clones; roughly 80% were seen once. For this clone: Its target is unknown.

Broader study findings: Blood contained 35% to 50% of the tumor's TCR clonotypes.

This CDR3 has 14 amino acids. Per germline, CDR1 MNHEY and CDR2 SVGAGI. Trimming cost V 2 bases and J 7 bases, with 14 bases left between them. The rearrangement joins TRBV6-5 to TRBJ1-2, with a tentative D call TRBD1 (5 bases). Sample: PBMCs, taken before anti-PD-1 treatment. The TCR sequence derives from a human donor with basal cell carcinoma. DNA of the CDR3: TGTGCCAGCAGTTACCGGGATGCTAGGGGTGGCTACACCTTC. Translated, it gives CASSYRDARGGYTF.